This TCR beta chain was identified in a study of shared clonotypes between healthy human individuals. Findings of the study overall: Clonotypes shared by all four donors outscored non-shared clonotypes in generation probability. Donor clonotype sharing was expected to depend on sequencing depth.

The donor cohort consisted entirely of Caucasian adults residing in Nashville, Tennessee. The CDR3 length is 13 residues. V lost 3 bases and J 3 bases, leaving 10 bases between the germline ends. The germline CDR1 and CDR2 sequences are SGHNT and YYREEE (reference sequence). This clone was recorded a few times. Its target is unknown. In the same sample, other DNA sequences code for this CDR3. The authors distributed each subset's genomic DNA evenly over several immunoSEQ plates. Only in-frame clones appear in the TCRdb table, and some are missing; sequencing was by immunoSEQ multiplex PCR. In the table there are about 680,000 clones, 55% to 85% of which are singletons.

This sequence was found in a woman in her twenties or thirties in good health. The chain combines TRBV5-4 with TRBJ2-7; D unclear. Sequencing used memory CD4+ T cells sorted from blood. The subset denotes: CD45RA-negative fraction. This chain's CDR3 is CASSSGRSYEQYF. The CDR3 region has the DNA TGTGCCAGCAGCTCTGGACGGAGCTACGAGCAGTACTTC.